The clone carrying this TCR beta chain was seen a handful of times. TCRdb's table, derived via immunoSEQ multiplex PCR, lists solely in-frame clones and lacks some. The sample records 50,000 to 65,000 clones, about nine tenths being singletons. The germline V gene has CDR1 SGHRS and CDR2 YFSETQ. J lost 5 bases, V lost 4 bases, and 7 bases had no gene match. This CDR3 is 14 amino acids long. Sampling times: baseline, cycle 4 day 1, cycle 7 day 1. This sample stems from a study of OX40 agonist ivuxolimab in advanced cancers. Study details: Each dose-escalation patient presented with hepatocellular carcinoma, melanoma, renal cell or head and neck cancer. It was permissible to have had prior anti-PD-1, anti-PD-L1 or anti-CTLA-4 therapy, and around 40% had some.

The source of this sequence is an adult with an advanced solid tumor such as melanoma, head and neck, liver or kidney cancer. This chain links TRBV5-1 with TRBJ1-1, with 8 bases matching TRBD1. The sample here was CD4+ or CD8+ T cells sorted from blood, taken in a trial of the OX40 agonist ivuxolimab. For the CDR3, the DNA is TGCGCCAGCAGCCCCCAGGGGGCCCGTACTGAAGCTTTCTTT. Translating it yields CASSPQGARTEAFF.